Listed here are 27 T cell receptor beta chains from one sample, sequenced in a study of T cells in Graves' hyperthyroidism and ophthalmopathy. The CDR3 regions of TCR beta were amplified from RNA transcripts. HTBI primers drove first-round RT-PCR of the TCR CDR3. TCRdb independently ran MiXCR on the multiplex PCR reads; one entry per CDR3 protein. Altogether hundreds of thousands of distinct CDR3 sequences are present, around 13% being singletons, with the ten largest covering 9.2%. The material sequenced was blood. The origin of the receptors is a young woman with Graves' hyperthyroidism.

The V gene is TRBV6-1, the J gene TRBJ2-1; D not resolved. The CDR3 is 11 residues long. Trimming cost V 11 bases and J 3 bases, with 8 bases left between them. CDR1 and CDR2 from the germline V gene are MNHNS and SASEGT. The DNA of the CDR3 is TGTGCCTGCTGGATCTACAATGAGCAGTTCTTC. It yields the protein CACWIYNEQFF.

This clonotype was recorded many times. V and J are TRBV6-5 and TRBJ1-5; 8 nucleotides agree with TRBD1. The CDR3 contains 14 residues. Trimming at V came to 4 bases and at J to 5 bases, leaving 4 bases not matched to a gene. CDR1 is MNHEY and CDR2 is SVGAGI in the germline V gene. The CDR3 protein is CASSWTGSHQPQHF. For the CDR3, the DNA is TGTGCCAGCAGTTGGACAGGGAGTCATCAGCCCCAGCATTTT.

At least ten counts were recorded for this clonotype. The J gene is TRBJ1-2, the V gene TRBV12-3 or TRBV12-4; TRBD1 aligns across 10 bases. There are 16 residues in the CDR3. The V gene end was trimmed by 6 bases and the J gene end by 1 base; junction bases not matched to a gene: 8. The CDR3 nucleotides read TGTGCCAGCAGGATGGACAGGGGGTTCAGTAACTATGGCTACACCTTC. It yields the protein CASRMDRGFSNYGYTF.

The chain employs TRBV19 and TRBJ1-2; D might be TRBD1 (6 bases). The CDR3 has 14 residues. Trimming pared 7 bases from V and 0 bases from J, leaving 12 bases between. In germline, CDR1 is LNHDA, CDR2 SQIVND (reference sequence). The CDR3 sequence is CASTQDRTNYGYTF. CDR3 nucleotide sequence: TGTGCCAGTACCCAGGACAGAACTAACTATGGCTACACCTTC. The complete variable domain, with remaining parts taken from reference TRBV19 and TRBJ1-2, reads DGGITQSPKYLFRKEGQNVTLSCEQNLNHDAMYWYRQDPGQGLRLIYYSQIVNDFQKGDIAEGYSVSREKKESFPLTVTSAQKNPTAFYLCASTQDRTNYGYTFGSGTRLTVV.

There are many counts of this clonotype. V usage is TRBV28 and J usage is TRBJ2-5; tentatively, D is TRBD2 (7 bases). Germline V gives CDR1 MDHEN, CDR2 SYDVKM. The CDR3 is 14 amino acids. Trimming removed 5 bases from V and 5 bases from J, with 15 bases in between. The CDR3 nucleotides read TGTGCCAGCAGTAGATCGGGGGGCCCGGAGACCCAGTACTTC. Its protein is CASSRSGGPETQYF.

The sample holds many counts of this clonotype. The V call is TRBV2, the J call TRBJ1-1; D ambiguous. Germline CDR1 SNHLY, CDR2 FYNNEI. V gave up 3 bases and J gave up 0 bases, with 8 bases separating them. The CDR3 length is 14 residues. The CDR3 protein is CASSDLAMNTEAFF. The DNA of the CDR3 is TGTGCCAGCAGTGACCTGGCGATGAACACTGAAGCTTTCTTT. The variable domain in full, with the rest retrieved from reference TRBV2 and TRBJ1-1, is EPEVTQTPSHQVTQMGQEVILRCVPISNHLYFYWYRQILGQKVEFLVSFYNNEISEKSEIFDDQFSVERPDGSNFTLKIRSTKLEDSAMYFCASSDLAMNTEAFFGQGTRLTVV.

This clonotype has ten or more counts. V is TRBV20-1 and J is TRBJ2-1; TRBD2 matches at 9 bases. The CDR3 length is 17 residues. The germline gives CDR1 DFQATT, CDR2 SNEGSKA (reference sequence). With 0 bases clipped from V and 8 bases from J, the junction kept 14 bases outside the gene matches. The CDR3 loop is CSARDPWRGGRGDEQFF. CDR3 DNA sequence: TGCAGTGCTAGAGATCCGTGGCGGGGGGGTCGAGGGGATGAGCAGTTCTTC.

CDR3 in amino acids: CASSQGGGQGDTGELFF. The DNA for the CDR3 is TGCGCCAGCAGCCAGGGGGGAGGACAGGGGGACACCGGGGAGCTGTTTTTT. V is TRBV4-1 and J is TRBJ2-2; 10 nucleotides align to TRBD1. Germline CDR1 is MGHRA and CDR2 is YSYEKL. J lost 3 bases, V lost 3 bases, and 7 bases had no gene match. This CDR3 comprises 17 residues.

This clonotype was seen ten or more times. The chain has TRBV28 and TRBJ2-2, with 8 bases aligning to TRBD1. The junction had 4 bases not matched to a gene; V was cut back by 6 bases and J by 4 bases. The CDR3 runs to 14 residues. The V gene's germline CDR1 is MDHEN and CDR2 SYDVKM. CDR3 protein: CASRPGGATGELFF. CDR3 bases: TGTGCCAGCAGACCAGGGGGCGCCACCGGGGAGCTGTTTTTT.

This clonotype was recorded at least ten times. The V gene is TRBV3-1, the J gene TRBJ2-3; D gene ambiguous. Germline-derived CDR1 and CDR2 are LGHDT and YNNKEL (reference sequence). The CDR3 sequence is 15 residues long. The V end was cut by 1 base, the J end by 4 bases, with 12 bases between. The CDR3 region has the DNA TGTGCCAGCAGCCAAGTTTTTGGCAGCCCAGATACGCAGTATTTT. Its protein product is CASSQVFGSPDTQYF.

The sample holds many counts of this clonotype. J is TRBJ1-3 and V is TRBV12-3 or TRBV12-4; tentative D call: TRBD1 (5 bases). This CDR3 has 16 amino acids. The ends were cut back, 1 base at V and 2 bases at J, with 12 bases in the middle. The CDR3 DNA is TGTGCCAGCAGTTTAGGTTACGGGGGGACTGGAAACACCATATATTTT. Translation gives CASSLGYGGTGNTIYF.

This clonotype was recorded at least ten times. The chain joins TRBV3-1 to TRBJ2-3, with 10 bases identical to TRBD2. Germline CDR1 is LGHDT and CDR2 is YNNKEL (reference sequence). The CDR3 spans 17 residues. Germline trimming cut 0 bases from V and 0 bases from J; bases unmatched to any gene: 3. As DNA, the CDR3 is TGTGCCAGCAGCCAAGACCTAGCGGGAGTAAGCACAGATACGCAGTATTTT. Encoded protein: CASSQDLAGVSTDTQYF.

The V call is TRBV28, the J call TRBJ1-1, with D possibly being TRBD1 (6 bases). Germline V gives CDR1 MDHEN, CDR2 SYDVKM. The germline V and J ends were trimmed by 8 bases and 10 bases, with 17 bases remaining between them. The CDR3 totals 12 residues. This CDR3 is CASGQTPEGAFF. The CDR3 region has the DNA TGTGCCAGCGGACAGACCCCCGAGGGAGCTTTCTTT. The entire variable domain, with the rest obtained from reference TRBV28 and TRBJ1-1, is as follows: DVKVTQSSRYLVKRTGEKVFLECVQDMDHENMFWYRQDPGLGLRLIYFSYDVKMKEKGDIPEGYSVSREKKERFSLILESASTNQTSMYLCASGQTPEGAFFGQGTRLTVV.

The gene calls are TRBV4-1 and TRBJ2-2; no clear D. Germline-derived CDR1 and CDR2 are MGHRA and YSYEKL. The CDR3 is made up of 14 amino acids. Trimming shortened V by 4 bases and J by 6 bases, and 12 bases separated the two germline ends. DNA for the CDR3: TGCGCCAGCAGCCGGATCAGAGGCGCCGGGGAGCTGTTTTTT. This encodes CASSRIRGAGELFF.

The table lists this clonotype with many counts. V and J are TRBV6-1 and TRBJ2-3, with 8 nucleotides matching TRBD1. The CDR3 sequence is 15 residues long. Germline CDR1 reads MNHNS; CDR2 reads SASEGT. V lost 2 bases to trimming and J lost 4 bases; unmatched junction nucleotides: 5. The CDR3 region has the DNA TGTGCCAGCAGTGAACAGGGGGCTAATTCAGATACGCAGTATTTT. This codes for CASSEQGANSDTQYF.

There are many counts of this clonotype. The chain links TRBV6-5 to TRBJ2-7; D remains unclear. Trimming removed 2 bases from V and 3 bases from J, with 8 bases in between. Germline V lookup: CDR1 MNHEY, CDR2 SVGAGI. The CDR3 covers 13 residues. CDR3 bases: TGTGCCAGCAGTTACGGCCGCGGCTACGAGCAGTACTTC. Translated: CASSYGRGYEQYF.

Of note for this clonotype: Germline and junction disagree at one end, which may indicate a read error. This rearrangement joins TRBV7-3 to TRBJ2-1; TRBD2 matches 12 bases. The V gene's germline CDR1 is SGHTA and CDR2 FQGTGA. This CDR3 has 16 amino acids. The CDR3 sequence is CASSLATSGGIDEQFF. The CDR3 DNA is TGCGCCAGCAGCTTGGCGACTAGCGGGGGTATCGATGAGCAGTTCTTC.

There are many counts of this clonotype. The rearrangement links TRBV20-1 to TRBJ2-1, with D perhaps matching TRBD1 or TRBD2 (6 bases each). This CDR3 has 14 amino acids. Germline V CDR1 and CDR2: DFQATT, SNEGSKA (reference sequence). V was trimmed by 3 bases and J by 4 bases, leaving 13 bases between them. The CDR3, as DNA: TGCAGTGCTAGCGGGGGCCATCCGTACAATGAGCAGTTCTTC. Its translation: CSASGGHPYNEQFF.

This chain uses TRBV29-1 with TRBJ1-2; weak D call: TRBD1 (6 bases). Trimming pared 5 bases from V and 0 bases from J, leaving 10 bases between. The CDR3 runs 13 residues. Germline CDR1 reads SQVTM; CDR2 reads ANQGSEA. The CDR3 protein is CSVRQGTNYGYTF. The CDR3 bases are TGCAGCGTTAGGCAGGGGACTAACTATGGCTACACCTTC.

The table lists this clonotype with many counts. The chain recombines TRBV7-3 with TRBJ1-6; D not resolved. Germline CDR1 and CDR2: SGHTA and FQGTGA. The CDR3 has 14 residues. Trimming left V 2 bases short and J 9 bases short, with 11 bases between. The CDR3 loop is CASSLGTDGSPLHF. Here the CDR3 DNA reads TGTGCCAGCAGCTTAGGAACGGATGGTTCACCCCTCCACTTT.

This clonotype was seen many times. This rearrangement joins TRBV15 to TRBJ2-5; D gene unclear. CDR1 is LNHNV, CDR2 YYDKDF, per germline (reference sequence). The CDR3 has 13 residues. The ends were cut back, 0 bases at V and 2 bases at J, with 4 bases in the middle. CDR3 in DNA: TGTGCCACCAGCAGAGATGGACAAGAGACCCAGTACTTC. This translates into CATSRDGQETQYF.

This clonotype showed up many times. The V call is TRBV5-6, the J call TRBJ1-1; D unresolved. The germline V gene encodes CDR1 SGHDT and CDR2 YYEEEE. Trimming stripped 2 bases from V and 1 base from J, with 9 bases between. This CDR3 has 14 residues. CDR3 loop: CASSFRSRNTEAFF. Here the CDR3 DNA reads TGTGCCAGCAGCTTCCGATCCCGGAACACTGAAGCTTTCTTT.

The V gene is TRBV5-1, the J gene TRBJ1-1; D may be TRBD1 (5 bases). CDR1 is SGHRS, CDR2 YFSETQ, per germline. The V and J ends lost 3 bases and 2 bases respectively, with 14 bases between them. This CDR3 is built from 15 residues. The CDR3, as DNA: TGCGCCAGCAGCTCGGGATTGGGGGGTAACACTGAAGCTTTCTTT. Its translation is CASSSGLGGNTEAFF.

This clonotype was seen ten or more times. The rearrangement links TRBV6-1 to TRBJ1-2; D possibly corresponds to TRBD1 (5 bases). V was trimmed by 3 bases and J by 4 bases, leaving 12 bases between them. This CDR3 has 14 residues. Germline V gene data show CDR1 as MNHNS and CDR2 as SASEGT. CDR3 DNA sequence: TGTGCCAGCAGTGATTACCAGGGACCCTATGGCTACACCTTC. Amino acid sequence: CASSDYQGPYGYTF.

This clonotype showed up just a few times. It may be a read error: a sequence one base away is much more abundant. The chain has TRBV12-3 or TRBV12-4 and TRBJ1-1; D unresolved. CDR3 length: 13 amino acids. V was trimmed by 7 bases and J by 1 base, leaving 10 bases between them. The CDR3 DNA sequence: TGTGCCAGCATCCAGGCCGGGAACACTGAAGCTTTCTTT. Residues: CASIQAGNTEAFF.

This clonotype was seen a few times. The chain joins TRBV6-2 or TRBV6-3 to TRBJ2-1; TRBD2 might be the D (5 bases). V shed 6 bases and J shed 5 bases, with 11 bases lying between them. CDR3 length equals 13 residues. Per the germline V gene, CDR1 is MNHEY and CDR2 is SVGEGT. The CDR3 loop is CASSLTRNNEQFF. CDR3 DNA sequence: TGTGCCAGCAGCCTAACTAGAAACAATGAGCAGTTCTTC.

This clonotype was seen a handful of times. V usage is TRBV3-1 and J usage is TRBJ2-7; 13 positions match TRBD2. Germline V gene lookup returns CDR1 LGHDT and CDR2 YNNKEL (reference sequence). The junction had 1 base not matched to a gene; V was cut back by 3 bases and J by 5 bases. The CDR3 loop spans 14 amino acids. The CDR3: CASSQGLAGHEQYF. The CDR3, as DNA: TGTGCCAGCAGCCAGGGACTAGCGGGGCACGAGCAGTACTTC.